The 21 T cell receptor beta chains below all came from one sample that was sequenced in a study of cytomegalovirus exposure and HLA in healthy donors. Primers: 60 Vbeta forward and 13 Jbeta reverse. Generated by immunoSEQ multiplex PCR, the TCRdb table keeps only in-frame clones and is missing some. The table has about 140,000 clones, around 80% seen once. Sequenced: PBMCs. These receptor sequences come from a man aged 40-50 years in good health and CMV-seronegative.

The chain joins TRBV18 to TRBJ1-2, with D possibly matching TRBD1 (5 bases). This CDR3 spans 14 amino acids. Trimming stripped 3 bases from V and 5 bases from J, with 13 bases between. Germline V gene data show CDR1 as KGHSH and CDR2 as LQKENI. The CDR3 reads CASSPMTGTYGYTF. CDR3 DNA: TGTGCCAGCTCACCCATGACCGGGACTTATGGCTACACCTTC.

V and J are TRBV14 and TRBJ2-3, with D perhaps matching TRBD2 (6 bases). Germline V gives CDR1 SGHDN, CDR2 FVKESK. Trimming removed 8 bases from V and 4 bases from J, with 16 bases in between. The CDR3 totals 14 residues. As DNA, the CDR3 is TGTGCCAGCCGACTAGTTTCCTCCTCAGATACGCAGTATTTT. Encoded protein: CASRLVSSSDTQYF.

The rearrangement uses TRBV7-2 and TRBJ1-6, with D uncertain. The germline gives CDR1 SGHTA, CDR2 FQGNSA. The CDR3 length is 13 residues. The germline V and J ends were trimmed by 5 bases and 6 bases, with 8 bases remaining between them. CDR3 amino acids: CASSRVINSPLHF. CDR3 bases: TGTGCCAGCAGCCGAGTGATTAATTCACCCCTCCACTTT.

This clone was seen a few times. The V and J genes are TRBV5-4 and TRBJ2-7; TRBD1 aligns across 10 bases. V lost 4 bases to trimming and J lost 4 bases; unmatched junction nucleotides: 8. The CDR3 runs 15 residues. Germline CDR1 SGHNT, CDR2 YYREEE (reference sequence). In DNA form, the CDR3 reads TGTGCCAGCAGCCCCGGGACAGGGGTTTTTTACGAGCAGTACTTC. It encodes CASSPGTGVFYEQYF.

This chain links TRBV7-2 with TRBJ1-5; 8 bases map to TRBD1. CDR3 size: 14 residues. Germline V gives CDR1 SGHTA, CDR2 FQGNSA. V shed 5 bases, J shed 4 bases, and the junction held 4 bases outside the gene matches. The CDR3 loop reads CASSPRQGNQPQHF. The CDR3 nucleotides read TGTGCCAGCAGCCCAAGACAGGGGAATCAGCCCCAGCATTTT.

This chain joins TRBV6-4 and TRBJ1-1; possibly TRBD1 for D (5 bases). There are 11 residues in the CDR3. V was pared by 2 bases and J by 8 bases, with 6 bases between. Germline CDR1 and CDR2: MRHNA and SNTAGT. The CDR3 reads CASSDGQEAFF. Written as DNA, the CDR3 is TGTGCCAGCAGTGACGGACAAGAAGCTTTCTTT.

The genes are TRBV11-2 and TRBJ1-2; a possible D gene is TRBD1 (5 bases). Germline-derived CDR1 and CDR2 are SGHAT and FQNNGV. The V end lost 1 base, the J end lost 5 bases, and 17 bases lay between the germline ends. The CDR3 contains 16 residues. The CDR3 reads CASSLGGSSGRYGYTF. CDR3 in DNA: TGTGCCAGCAGCTTAGGCGGGAGCTCAGGGCGTTATGGCTACACCTTC.

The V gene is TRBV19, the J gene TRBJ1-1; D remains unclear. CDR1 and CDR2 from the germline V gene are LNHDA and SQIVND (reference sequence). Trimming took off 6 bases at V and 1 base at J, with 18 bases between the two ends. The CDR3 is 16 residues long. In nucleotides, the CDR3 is TGTGCCAGTAGCACGACACCGGGGAGGAAGAACACTGAAGCTTTCTTT. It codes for CASSTTPGRKNTEAFF.

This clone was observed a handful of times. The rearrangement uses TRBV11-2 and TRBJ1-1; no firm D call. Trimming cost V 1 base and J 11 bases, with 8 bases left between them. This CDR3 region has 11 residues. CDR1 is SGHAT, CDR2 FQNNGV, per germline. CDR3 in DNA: TGTGCCAGCAGCTTAGCCTTTCTCGCTTTCTTT. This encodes CASSLAFLAFF.

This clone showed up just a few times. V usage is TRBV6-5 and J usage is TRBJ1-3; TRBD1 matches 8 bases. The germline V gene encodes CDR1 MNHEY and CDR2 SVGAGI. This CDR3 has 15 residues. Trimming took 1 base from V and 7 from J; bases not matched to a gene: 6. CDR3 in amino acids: CASSYYRTGSNTIYF. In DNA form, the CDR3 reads TGTGCCAGCAGTTACTACCGGACAGGGAGTAACACCATATATTTT.

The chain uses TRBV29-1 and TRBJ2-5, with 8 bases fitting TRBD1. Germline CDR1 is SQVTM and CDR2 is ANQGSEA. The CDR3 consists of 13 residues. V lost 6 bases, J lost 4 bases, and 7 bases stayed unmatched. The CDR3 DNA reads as TGCAGCGTCGGACAGGGAATCCCAGAGACCCAGTACTTC. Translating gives CSVGQGIPETQYF. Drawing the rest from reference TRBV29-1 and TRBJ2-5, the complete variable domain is SAVISQKPSRDICQRGTSLTIQCQVDSQVTMMFWYRQQPGQSLTLIATANQGSEATYESGFVIDKFPISRPNLTFSTLTVSNMSPEDSSIYLCSVGQGIPETQYFGPGTRLLVL.

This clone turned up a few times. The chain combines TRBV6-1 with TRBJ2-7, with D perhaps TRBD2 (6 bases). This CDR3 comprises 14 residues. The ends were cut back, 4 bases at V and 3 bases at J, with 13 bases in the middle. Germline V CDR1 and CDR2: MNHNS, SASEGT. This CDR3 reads CASSGHPEGYEQYF. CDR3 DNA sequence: TGTGCCAGCAGTGGACACCCGGAGGGCTACGAGCAGTACTTC.

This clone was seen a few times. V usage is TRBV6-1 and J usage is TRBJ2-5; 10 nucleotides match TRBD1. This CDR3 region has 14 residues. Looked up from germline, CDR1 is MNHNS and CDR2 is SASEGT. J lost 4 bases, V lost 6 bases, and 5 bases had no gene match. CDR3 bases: TGTGCCAGCAGGAGGACAGGGGGACTAGAGACCCAGTACTTC. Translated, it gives CASRRTGGLETQYF.

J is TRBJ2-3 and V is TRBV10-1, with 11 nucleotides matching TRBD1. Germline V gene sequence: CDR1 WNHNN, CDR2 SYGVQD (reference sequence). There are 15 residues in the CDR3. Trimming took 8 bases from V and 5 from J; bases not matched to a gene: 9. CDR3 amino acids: CASRDRGKSGDTQYF. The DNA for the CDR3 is TGCGCCAGCCGGGACAGGGGGAAGTCCGGAGATACGCAGTATTTT.

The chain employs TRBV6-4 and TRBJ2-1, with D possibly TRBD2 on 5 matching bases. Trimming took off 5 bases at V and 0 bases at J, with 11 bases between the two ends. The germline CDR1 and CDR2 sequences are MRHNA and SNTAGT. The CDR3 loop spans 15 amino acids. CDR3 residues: CASSPRTGSYNEQFF. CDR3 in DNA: TGTGCCAGCAGTCCCAGGACTGGCTCCTACAATGAGCAGTTCTTC.

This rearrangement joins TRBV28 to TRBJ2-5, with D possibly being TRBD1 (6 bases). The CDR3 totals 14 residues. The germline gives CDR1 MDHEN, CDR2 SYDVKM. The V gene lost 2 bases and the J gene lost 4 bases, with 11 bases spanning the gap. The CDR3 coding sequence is TGTGCCAGCAGTTTAGGACAGAAAGTAGAGACCCAGTACTTC. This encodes CASSLGQKVETQYF.

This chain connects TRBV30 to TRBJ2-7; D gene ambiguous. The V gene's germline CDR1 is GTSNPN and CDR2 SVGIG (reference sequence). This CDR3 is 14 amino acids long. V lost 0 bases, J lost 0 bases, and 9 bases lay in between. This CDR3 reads CAWSVPQISYEQYF. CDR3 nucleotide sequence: TGTGCCTGGAGTGTACCTCAGATCTCCTACGAGCAGTACTTC.

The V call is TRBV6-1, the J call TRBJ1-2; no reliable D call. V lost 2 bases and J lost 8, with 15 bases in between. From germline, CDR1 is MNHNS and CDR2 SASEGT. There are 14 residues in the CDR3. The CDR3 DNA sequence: TGTGCCAGCAGTGAAAGGAACCCCTCCGGGGGCTACACCTTC. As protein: CASSERNPSGGYTF.

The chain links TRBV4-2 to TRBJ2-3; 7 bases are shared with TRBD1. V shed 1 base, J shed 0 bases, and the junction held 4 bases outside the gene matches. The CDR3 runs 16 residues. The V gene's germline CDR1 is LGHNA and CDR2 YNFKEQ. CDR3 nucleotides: TGTGCCAGCAGCCAAGTCGGGACAGCTAGCACAGATACGCAGTATTTT. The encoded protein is CASSQVGTASTDTQYF.

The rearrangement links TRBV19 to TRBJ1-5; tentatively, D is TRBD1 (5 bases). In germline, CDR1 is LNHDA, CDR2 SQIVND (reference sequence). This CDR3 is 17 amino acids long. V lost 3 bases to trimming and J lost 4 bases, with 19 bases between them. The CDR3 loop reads CASSMEEGRVRNQPQHF. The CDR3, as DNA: TGTGCCAGTAGTATGGAGGAGGGGAGAGTTCGAAATCAGCCCCAGCATTTT.

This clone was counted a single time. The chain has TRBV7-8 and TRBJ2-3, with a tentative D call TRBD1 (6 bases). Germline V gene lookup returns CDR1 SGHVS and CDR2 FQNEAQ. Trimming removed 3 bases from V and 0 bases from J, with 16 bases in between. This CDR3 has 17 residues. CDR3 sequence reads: CASSFYPSRGSTDTQYF. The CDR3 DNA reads TGTGCCAGCAGCTTTTATCCCTCGAGGGGGAGCACAGATACGCAGTATTTT.